The 31 T cell receptor beta chains given below trace back to one sample, sequenced in a study of T-cell memory formation after mild COVID-19. TCRdb independently ran MiXCR on the 5' RACE reads; one entry per CDR3 protein. The sample holds tens of thousands of distinct CDR3 sequences; roughly 16% are singletons and the top ten take 39%. Sequenced material: PBMCs or a T cell subset sorted from them (not recorded which). These receptors were collected from a man aged 18 to 30 who had mild COVID-19 (a few samples of this study predate the infection). Cell type and time point are not known.

This clonotype has a handful of counts. This chain connects TRBV4-3 to TRBJ2-7, with 8 bases that match TRBD2. With V trimmed by 0 bases and J by 1 base, 2 bases remained unmatched. CDR1 and CDR2 from the germline V gene are LGHNA and YSLEER. This CDR3 has 15 residues. The CDR3 DNA sequence: TGCGCCAGCAGCCAAGAAAGCGGGGGTTCCTACGAGCAGTACTTC. It specifies CASSQESGGSYEQYF.

This chain's CDR3 is CAIRRGLAGSTDTQYF. In DNA form, the CDR3 reads TGTGCCATCCGGAGAGGACTAGCGGGGAGCACAGATACGCAGTATTTT. The chain combines TRBV10-3 with TRBJ2-3; 12 bases match TRBD2. There are 16 residues in the CDR3. The V gene end was trimmed by 8 bases and the J gene end by 0 bases; junction bases not matched to a gene: 6. The germline V gene encodes CDR1 ENHRY and CDR2 SYGVKD.

This clonotype occurred a few times. The chain carries TRBV24-1 and TRBJ1-2; the D gene is possibly TRBD1 (5 bases). CDR1 and CDR2 (germline): KGHDR, SFDVKD. V gave up 10 bases and J gave up 0 bases, with 23 bases separating them. The CDR3 has 17 amino acids. The CDR3 DNA follows: TGTGCCACGGAATCAGATAAGCCGGGGCACCCTAACTATGGCTACACCTTC. As protein: CATESDKPGHPNYGYTF.

The V gene is TRBV15, the J gene TRBJ2-3; D is undetermined. Trimming took 0 bases from V and 1 from J, leaving 5 bases between them. The CDR3 consists of 14 residues. Looked up from germline, CDR1 is LNHNV and CDR2 is YYDKDF (reference sequence). For the CDR3, the DNA is TGTGCCACCAGCAGAGAGGACGGCACAGATACGCAGTATTTT. Translated: CATSREDGTDTQYF.

This chain joins TRBV7-2 and TRBJ2-5; weak D call: TRBD1 (5 bases). Per the germline V gene, CDR1 is SGHTA and CDR2 is FQGNSA. The CDR3 runs 15 residues. V was trimmed by 1 base and J by 5 bases, leaving 14 bases between them. The CDR3 DNA follows: TGTGCCAGCAGCTTAGGGGTTGGGGCCGGGGAGACCCAGTACTTC. Its protein product is CASSLGVGAGETQYF.

This clonotype was observed a few times. Sequence at one end of the junction differs from germline and may be a read error. The gene calls are TRBV4-2 and TRBJ2-3; TRBD2 is a possible D gene (6 bases). Germline values: CDR1 LGHNA, CDR2 YNFKEQ. CDR3 size: 16 residues. The CDR3 sequence: CASSQDWRGGTDTQYF. In nucleotides, the CDR3 is TGCGCCAGCAGCCAAGACTGGCGGGGTGGCACAGATACGCAGTATTTT.

This clonotype was counted at least ten times. This rearrangement joins TRBV3-1 to TRBJ1-1; 9 bases line up with TRBD1. Trimming cost V 2 bases and J 5 bases; bases outside gene matches: 6. This CDR3 region has 15 residues. Germline V gene sequence: CDR1 LGHDT, CDR2 YNNKEL (reference sequence). The CDR3: CASSQRTGGWTEAFF. The CDR3 bases are TGTGCCAGCAGCCAACGTACAGGGGGCTGGACTGAAGCTTTCTTT.

This chain links TRBV5-1 with TRBJ2-1; 7 nucleotides line up with TRBD1. Germline CDR1 and CDR2: SGHRS and YFSETQ. V shed 4 bases and J 7 bases; nucleotides not matched to a gene: 8. The CDR3 has 14 amino acids. Written as DNA, the CDR3 is TGCGCCAGCAGCCATTACAGGGGAAGTAATGAGCAGTTCTTC. This codes for CASSHYRGSNEQFF.

The genes are TRBV15 and TRBJ1-2; the match to TRBD1 covers 10 bases. The ends lost 0 bases at V and 7 bases at J; junction bases unmatched: 11. The CDR3 totals 17 residues. Germline V lookup: CDR1 LNHNV, CDR2 YYDKDF (reference sequence). This CDR3 is CATSRDFLIGQGVGYTF. The CDR3 bases are TGTGCCACCAGCAGAGACTTTCTCATAGGACAGGGGGTTGGCTACACCTTC.

The chain couples TRBV25-1 to TRBJ1-4; D call uncertain. Germline values: CDR1 MGHDK, CDR2 SYGVNS. The CDR3 length is 10 residues. V gave up 10 bases and J gave up 7 bases, with 7 bases separating them. The CDR3 bases are TGTGCCACTTCGGGTGAAAAACTGTTTTTT. Protein: CATSGEKLFF.

The sample holds many counts of this clonotype. The chain has TRBV7-2 and TRBJ2-7; D not certain. Germline CDR1 reads SGHTA; CDR2 reads FQGNSA. V was pared by 8 bases and J by 3 bases, with 5 bases between. The CDR3 sequence is 10 residues long. This chain's CDR3 is CASGSYEQYF. CDR3 bases: TGTGCCAGCGGAAGCTACGAGCAGTACTTC.

The chain is built from TRBV3-1 and TRBJ2-1; TRBD2 matches at 9 bases. Looked up from germline, CDR1 is LGHDT and CDR2 is YNNKEL (reference sequence). After removal of 4 bases from V and 6 bases from J, the junction contained 4 bases not matched to a gene. The CDR3 is made up of 14 amino acids. The CDR3 DNA is TGTGCCAGCAGCCCTAGCGGGGATCCCAATGAGCAGTTCTTC. Its translation: CASSPSGDPNEQFF.

The chain has TRBV15 and TRBJ1-1; tentatively, D is TRBD1 (5 bases). Trimming took off 5 bases at V and 10 bases at J, with 17 bases between the two ends. The CDR3 spans 13 residues. Germline CDR1 and CDR2: LNHNV and YYDKDF (reference sequence). The CDR3 region has the DNA TGTGCCACCAGCTCTAAGGAGAGACAGCCAGCTTTCTTT. Its protein is CATSSKERQPAFF.

This clonotype appeared a few times. CDR3 nucleotides: TGTGCCAGCAGTGCAACAGGGTACGAGCAGTACGTC. It yields the protein CASSATGYEQYV. The chain joins TRBV25-1 to TRBJ2-7, with D possibly TRBD1 on 6 matching bases. This CDR3 is built from 12 residues. Germline V gene sequence: CDR1 MGHDK, CDR2 SYGVNS. V was pared by 4 bases and J by 4 bases, with 8 bases between.

This clonotype has a single count. This chain joins TRBV28 and TRBJ2-2, with TRBD2 as a possible D gene (6 bases). The V and J ends lost 3 bases and 0 bases respectively, with 11 bases between them. The CDR3 contains 16 residues. Germline CDR1 reads MDHEN; CDR2 reads SYDVKM. The CDR3 DNA is TGTGCCAGCAGTTTGGATCGGGGGTCGAACACCGGGGAGCTGTTTTTT. Residues: CASSLDRGSNTGELFF. Supplemented by reference TRBV28 and TRBJ2-2, the full variable domain reads DVKVTQSSRYLVKRTGEKVFLECVQDMDHENMFWYRQDPGLGLRLIYFSYDVKMKEKGDIPEGYSVSREKKERFSLILESASTNQTSMYLCASSLDRGSNTGELFFGEGSRLTVL.

The J gene is TRBJ1-1, the V gene TRBV12-3 or TRBV12-4, with no clear D. The CDR3 is 11 amino acids. V was shortened by 3 bases and J by 5 bases, with 4 bases between the two germline ends. CDR3 DNA sequence: TGTGCCAGCAGTTTCTCTACTGAAGCTTTCTTT. This gives the protein CASSFSTEAFF.

This clonotype was counted between two and nine times. The chain links TRBV5-1 to TRBJ2-1, with 11 bases aligning to TRBD2. This CDR3 is 16 amino acids long. Germline trimming cut 3 bases from V and 4 bases from J; bases unmatched to any gene: 6. CDR1 is SGHRS and CDR2 is YFSETQ in the germline V gene. For the CDR3, the DNA is TGCGCCAGCAGCTCGGAACTAGCGGGGGTTTACAATGAGCAGTTCTTC. It codes for CASSSELAGVYNEQFF.

This clonotype was detected only a few times. The genes are TRBV6-2 or TRBV6-3 and TRBJ2-5; TRBD2 matches at 7 bases. CDR3 length equals 15 residues. After removal of 2 bases from V and 4 bases from J, the junction contained 7 bases not matched to a gene. CDR1 MNHEY and CDR2 SVGEGT come from the germline V gene. CDR3 protein: CASSYPAGRVETQYF. Here the CDR3 DNA reads TGTGCCAGCAGTTACCCAGCGGGGAGGGTAGAGACCCAGTACTTC.

This clonotype showed up just a few times. The V and J genes are TRBV10-3 and TRBJ1-4; D possibly corresponds to TRBD1 (6 bases). The ends were cut back, 6 bases at V and 8 bases at J, with 16 bases in the middle. The germline V gene encodes CDR1 ENHRY and CDR2 SYGVKD. The CDR3 consists of 14 residues. CDR3 bases: TGTGCCATCAGCCCACAGGGTCTACGGGAAAAACTGTTTTTT. This codes for CAISPQGLREKLFF.

This clonotype was seen a few times. The chain recombines TRBV2 with TRBJ2-3; D remains ambiguous. Per the germline V gene, CDR1 is SNHLY and CDR2 is FYNNEI. The V end was cut by 4 bases, the J end by 2 bases, with 22 bases between. This CDR3 comprises 18 residues. Here the CDR3 DNA reads TGTGCCAGCAGTGTGAACCGAGCCGGGTCCGGTCTCACAGATACGCAGTATTTT. It codes for CASSVNRAGSGLTDTQYF.

In nucleotides, the CDR3 is TGTGCCAGCAGTTTCATCGCTAGCGGGGGGGCTATAGATACGCAGTATTTT. It yields the protein CASSFIASGGAIDTQYF. The V call is TRBV6-5, the J call TRBJ2-3; 12 bases are shared with TRBD2. Per germline, CDR1 MNHEY and CDR2 SVGAGI. The CDR3 is 17 amino acids. V gave up 4 bases and J gave up 5 bases; unmatched junction bases: 10.

This chain connects TRBV7-2 to TRBJ2-5; the D gene is possibly TRBD2 (6 bases). CDR3 length: 14 residues. Germline V gene lookup returns CDR1 SGHTA and CDR2 FQGNSA. Trimming took 1 base from V and 2 from J, leaving 8 bases between them. CDR3 coding DNA: TGTGCCAGCAGCTTAGGGGGACTTCAAGAGACCCAGTACTTC. Its protein product is CASSLGGLQETQYF.

This sequence joins TRBV7-2 and TRBJ2-2; 9 bases are a match to TRBD1. In germline, CDR1 is SGHTA, CDR2 FQGNSA. With 6 bases clipped from V and 2 bases from J, the junction kept 7 bases outside the gene matches. CDR3 size: 16 residues. This CDR3 is CASRSNRGRNTGELFF. CDR3 nucleotides: TGTGCCAGCAGGTCTAACAGGGGGCGCAACACCGGGGAGCTGTTTTTT.

This rearrangement joins TRBV12-3 or TRBV12-4 to TRBJ2-1, with TRBD2 as a possible D gene (7 bases). Trimming cost V 7 bases and J 0 bases, with 16 bases left between them. The CDR3 covers 16 residues. The CDR3 protein is CASKSDGGASYNEQFF. For the CDR3, the DNA is TGTGCCAGCAAATCGGATGGGGGGGCCTCCTACAATGAGCAGTTCTTC.

This clonotype has a count of ten or more. The chain joins TRBV11-3 to TRBJ2-5; D is perhaps TRBD1 or TRBD2 (5 bases each). Germline V gene sequence: CDR1 SGHNT, CDR2 YENEEA. The CDR3 extends over 15 amino acids. Trimming removed 2 bases from V and 0 bases from J, with 10 bases in between. The CDR3 loop reads CASSLSRDHQETQYF. CDR3 DNA: TGTGCCAGCAGCTTATCCCGGGACCACCAAGAGACCCAGTACTTC.

The chain uses TRBV6-5 and TRBJ1-6; 9 bases fit TRBD1. The CDR3 runs to 18 residues. Germline CDR1 and CDR2: MNHEY and SVGAGI. Trimming took 0 bases from V and 7 from J; bases not matched to a gene: 10. The CDR3 DNA sequence: TGTGCCAGCAGTTACTCGGCGACCCGGACAGGGGTAAATTCACCCCTCCACTTT. Protein sequence: CASSYSATRTGVNSPLHF.

This clonotype was counted at least ten times. The chain is built from TRBV5-1 and TRBJ2-3; 11 nucleotides agree with TRBD2. Trimming took 4 bases from V and 0 from J; bases not matched to a gene: 4. Germline CDR1 and CDR2: SGHRS and YFSETQ. This CDR3 contains 16 residues. CDR3 coding DNA: TGCGCCAGCAGCCCAAGACTAGCGGGGAGCACAGATACGCAGTATTTT. Translated, it gives CASSPRLAGSTDTQYF.

A few counts support this clonotype. The chain combines TRBV12-5 with TRBJ2-1, with TRBD1 as a possible D gene (5 bases). The CDR3 has 15 residues. V lost 2 bases, J lost 2 bases, and 10 bases lay in between. Germline V CDR1 and CDR2: LGHNT, FRNRAP. The CDR3 DNA reads as TGTGCTAGTGGTTTGAGGGGCCCTACCTACAATGAGCAGTTCTTC. It translates to CASGLRGPTYNEQFF.

DNA of the CDR3: TGCGCCAGCAGCCAAGATGATGCCGGGGAGCTGTTTTTT. Its translation is CASSQDDAGELFF. This rearrangement joins TRBV4-3 to TRBJ2-2, with D unclear. From germline, CDR1 is LGHNA and CDR2 YSLEER. V lost 0 bases and J 6 bases, leaving 5 bases between the germline ends. This CDR3 has 13 amino acids.

The V and J genes are TRBV29-1 and TRBJ2-5, with 7 bases identical to TRBD2. Germline V gene lookup returns CDR1 SQVTM and CDR2 ANQGSEA. The CDR3 sequence is 15 residues long. V gave up 4 bases and J gave up 0 bases; unmatched junction bases: 8. The CDR3: CSVVVLADYQETQYF. The CDR3, as DNA: TGCAGCGTTGTCGTGCTAGCGGACTACCAAGAGACCCAGTACTTC.

This clonotype was seen a few times. The chain is built from TRBV6-2 or TRBV6-3 and TRBJ2-1; 16 bases align to TRBD2. CDR3 length: 16 residues. Germline loops: CDR1 MNHEY, CDR2 SVGEGT. V lost 6 bases and J lost 10; bases outside the gene matches: 9. The CDR3 nucleotides are TGTGCCAGCAGCCCCGGGACTAGCGGGGGGGCTGTGGAGCAGTTCTTC. Protein product: CASSPGTSGGAVEQFF.